This entry describes one TCR beta chain. The specificity of this receptor is unknown. Qualities for individual bases were not recorded, and no much larger clone is one base off. This sample is drawn from a study of cytomegalovirus exposure and HLA in healthy donors (dated by TCRdb to about 2017). Notes on the research overall: According to a later analysis, the roughly 130 validation repertoires were produced on the same platform as the 680 or so repertoires of the first cohort. Along with the approximately 670-subject first cohort, a separate validation cohort of over a hundred different subjects was used. The study combined high-throughput TCR immunosequencing, statistical association of individual TCRs with disease status, and machine learning to predict cytomegalovirus infection status. The study was designed to test whether signatures of past pathogen exposure could be identified by cataloging public T cell receptors. General study outcomes and caveats: A few of the identified cytomegalovirus-associated TCR beta chains were confirmed in vitro to be specific for cytomegalovirus antigens. The authors suggested that the approach could potentially be generalized to other disease states and immunological phenotypes. The classifier was reported to diagnose cytomegalovirus status with high specificity and sensitivity in both the original cohort and the validation cohort. A total of 150 to 200 TCR beta chains were listed by the study as associated with cytomegalovirus. Most TCR sequences were seen in very few donors, while some public TCRs were found in many individuals. In a later analysis, TCRs clustered in the first cohort were found to also tend to co-occur in the 110 or so validation repertoires, with 94% of cluster scores above 0. The validation cohort had no HLA typing available for a later analysis, so co-occurrence within that cohort was assessed over all 120 or so repertoires.

Including cysteine and phenylalanine, the CDR3 has 12 amino acids. Only CDR3 DNA remains: 36 bases, in frame from the first base. V and J are trimmed by 1 base and 15 bases, and the gene matches miss 3 bases of the junction. From a lookup of the germline V gene, CDR1 and CDR2 are LGHNT and FRNRAP. The donors were included in the validation cohort of 130 or so subjects, a group kept apart from the approximately 650-subject first cohort. The protocol used for the library was the immunoSEQ multiplex PCR assay. The study's processing was this. To diagnose cytomegalovirus status from the catalog of TCR beta chain sequences, a statistical classification framework was built. As stored in TCRdb, this immuneACCESS dataset retains in-frame rearrangements with V and J assigned. A fraction of the clones does not appear; measured against another copy, unresolved V genes explain less than half of the discrepancy, and the remainder lacks a known reason. V and J calls and clone size come straight from that table; D and trimming were deduced from the DNA. Counted in this sample were 200,000 to 250,000 clones; approximately 88% of them appeared once. The leading ten clones occupy over 11% of the sample.

The chain is encoded by TRBV12-5 joined to TRBJ2-1, with TRBD2 identical over 10 junction bases. This TCR was recovered from a woman in her 30s in good health and CMV-seropositive. The sample consisted of PBMCs. The DNA is as follows: TGTGCTAGTGGTTTGGGGGGACTAGCGACGTTCTTC. Its translation is CASGLGGLATFF.